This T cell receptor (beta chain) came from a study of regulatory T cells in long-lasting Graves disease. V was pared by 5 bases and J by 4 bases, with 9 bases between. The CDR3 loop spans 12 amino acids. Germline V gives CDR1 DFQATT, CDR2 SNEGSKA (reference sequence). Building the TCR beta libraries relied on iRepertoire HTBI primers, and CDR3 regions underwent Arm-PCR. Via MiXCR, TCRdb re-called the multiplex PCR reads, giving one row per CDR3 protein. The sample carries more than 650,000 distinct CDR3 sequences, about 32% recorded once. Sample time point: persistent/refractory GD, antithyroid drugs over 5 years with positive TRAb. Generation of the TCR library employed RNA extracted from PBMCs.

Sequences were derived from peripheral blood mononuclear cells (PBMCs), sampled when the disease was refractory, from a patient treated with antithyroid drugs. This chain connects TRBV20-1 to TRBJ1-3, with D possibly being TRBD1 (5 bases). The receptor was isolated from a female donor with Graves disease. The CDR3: CSAWDFGNTIYF. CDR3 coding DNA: TGCAGTGCTTGGGACTTCGGAAACACCATATATTTT.